This T cell receptor beta chain is from a study of blood T cell repertoires in COVID-19. For the study at large: Samples of COVID-19 (acute and convalescent) were obtained from the United States, Italy and Spain. Sources were T cells, B-cell-depleted T cells, or PBMCs; the material itself was cDNA or gDNA.

Study processing details: For nucleated cells, counts were estimated from reference gene primer amplification. The protocol was immunoSEQ multiplex PCR, while the TCRdb copy is restricted to in-frame clones and leaves out a portion. D and trimming come from the DNA, and the V and J calls and clone size come from that table. There are roughly 68,000 clones in the sample; about 90% occur only once, and about 40% lies in the top ten. Those enrolled in Seattle joined during active infection and were followed longitudinally afterward. CDR3 length equals 17 residues. CDR1 and CDR2 (germline): SGHVS, FQNEAQ. Trimming removed 2 bases at V and 5 bases at J, with 18 bases between.

The specimen was peripheral blood. The chain is built from TRBV7-8 and TRBJ2-2, with D possibly matching TRBD2 (7 bases). The TCR originated in a woman aged 55-75 years with COVID-19, enrolled during active disease. The CDR3 sequence: CASSLRTGAGATGELFF. Written as DNA, the CDR3 is TGTGCCAGCAGCTTAAGGACCGGGGCGGGGGCAACCGGGGAGCTGTTTTTT.